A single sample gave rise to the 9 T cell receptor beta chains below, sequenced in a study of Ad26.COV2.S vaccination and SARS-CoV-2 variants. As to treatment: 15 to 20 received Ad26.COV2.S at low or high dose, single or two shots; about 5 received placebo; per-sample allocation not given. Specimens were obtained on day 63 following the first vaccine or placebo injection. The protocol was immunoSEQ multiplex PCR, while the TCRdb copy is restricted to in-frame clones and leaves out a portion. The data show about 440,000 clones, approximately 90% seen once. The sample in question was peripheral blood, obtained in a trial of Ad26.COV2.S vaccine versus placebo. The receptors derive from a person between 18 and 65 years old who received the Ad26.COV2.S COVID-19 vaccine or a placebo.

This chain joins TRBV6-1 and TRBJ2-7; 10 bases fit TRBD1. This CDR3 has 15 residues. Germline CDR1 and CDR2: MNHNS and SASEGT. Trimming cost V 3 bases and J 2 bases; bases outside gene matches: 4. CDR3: CASSDQGTGAYEQYF. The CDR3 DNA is TGTGCCAGCAGTGACCAAGGGACAGGGGCCTACGAGCAGTACTTC.

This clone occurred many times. DNA of the CDR3: TGCGCCAGCAGCCTCGTGGAAGGGATAGAGACCCAGTACTTC. Its translation is CASSLVEGIETQYF. V and J are TRBV4-1 and TRBJ2-5; D not resolved. Germline values: CDR1 MGHRA, CDR2 YSYEKL. The CDR3 spans 14 residues. Deletions cut 4 bases from V and 4 bases from J, with 13 bases between.

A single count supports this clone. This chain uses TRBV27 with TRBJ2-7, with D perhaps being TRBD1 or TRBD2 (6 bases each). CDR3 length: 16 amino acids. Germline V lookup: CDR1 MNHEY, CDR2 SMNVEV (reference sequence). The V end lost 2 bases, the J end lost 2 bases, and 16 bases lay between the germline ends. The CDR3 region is CASSLTRDTVAYEQYF. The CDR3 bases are TGTGCCAGCAGTTTAACGCGGGACACAGTAGCCTACGAGCAGTACTTC.

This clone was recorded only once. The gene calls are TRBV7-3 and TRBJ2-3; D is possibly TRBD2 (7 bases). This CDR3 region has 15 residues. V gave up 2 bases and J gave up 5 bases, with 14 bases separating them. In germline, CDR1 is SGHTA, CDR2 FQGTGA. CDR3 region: CASSLEGGLLDTQYF. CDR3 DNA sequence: TGTGCCAGCAGCTTAGAGGGGGGGCTGCTAGATACGCAGTATTTT.

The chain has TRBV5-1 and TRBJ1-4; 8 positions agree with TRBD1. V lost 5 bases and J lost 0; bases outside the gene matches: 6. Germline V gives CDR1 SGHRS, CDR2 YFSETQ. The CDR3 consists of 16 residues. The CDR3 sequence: CASRVGTGATNEKLFF. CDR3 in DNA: TGCGCCAGCAGGGTCGGGACAGGTGCAACTAATGAAAAACTGTTTTTT.

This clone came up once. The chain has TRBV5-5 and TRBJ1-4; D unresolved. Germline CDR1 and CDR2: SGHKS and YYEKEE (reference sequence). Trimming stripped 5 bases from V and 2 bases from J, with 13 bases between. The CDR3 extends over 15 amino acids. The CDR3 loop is CASRPQTRTNEKLFF. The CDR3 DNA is TGTGCCAGCAGACCCCAAACACGTACTAATGAAAAACTGTTTTTT.

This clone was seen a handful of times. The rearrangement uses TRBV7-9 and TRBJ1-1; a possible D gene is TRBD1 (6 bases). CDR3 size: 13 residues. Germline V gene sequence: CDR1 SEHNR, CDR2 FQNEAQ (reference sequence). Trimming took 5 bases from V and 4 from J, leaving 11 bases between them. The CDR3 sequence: CASSPDRLTEAFF. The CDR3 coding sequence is TGTGCCAGCAGCCCTGACAGGCTCACTGAAGCTTTCTTT.

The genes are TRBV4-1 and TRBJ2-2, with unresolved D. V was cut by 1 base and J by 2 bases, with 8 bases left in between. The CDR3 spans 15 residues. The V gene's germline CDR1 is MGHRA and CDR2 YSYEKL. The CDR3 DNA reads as TGCGCCAGCAGCCAAGTAGCCCCTAACACCGGGGAGCTGTTTTTT. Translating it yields CASSQVAPNTGELFF.

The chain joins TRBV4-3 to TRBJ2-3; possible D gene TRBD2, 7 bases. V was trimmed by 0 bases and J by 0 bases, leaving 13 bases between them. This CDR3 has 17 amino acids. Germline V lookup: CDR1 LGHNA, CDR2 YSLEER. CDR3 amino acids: CASSQEGGRGSTDTQYF. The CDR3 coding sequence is TGCGCCAGCAGCCAAGAGGGGGGGCGGGGCAGCACAGATACGCAGTATTTT.